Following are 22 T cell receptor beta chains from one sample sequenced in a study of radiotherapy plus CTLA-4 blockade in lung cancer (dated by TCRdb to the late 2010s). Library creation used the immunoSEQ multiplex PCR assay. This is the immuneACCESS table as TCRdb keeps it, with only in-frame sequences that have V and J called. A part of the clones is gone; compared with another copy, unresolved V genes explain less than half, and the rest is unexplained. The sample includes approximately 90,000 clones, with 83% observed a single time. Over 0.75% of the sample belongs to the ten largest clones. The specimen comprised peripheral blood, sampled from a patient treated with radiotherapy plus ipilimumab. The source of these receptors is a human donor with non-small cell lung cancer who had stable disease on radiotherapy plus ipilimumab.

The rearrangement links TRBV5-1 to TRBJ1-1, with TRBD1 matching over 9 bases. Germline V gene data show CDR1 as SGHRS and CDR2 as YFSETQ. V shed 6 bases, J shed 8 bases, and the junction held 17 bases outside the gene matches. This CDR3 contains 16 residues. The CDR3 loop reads CASTPPGDRAIKEAFF. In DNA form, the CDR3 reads TGCGCCAGCACCCCCCCGGGGGACAGGGCGATTAAGGAAGCTTTCTTT. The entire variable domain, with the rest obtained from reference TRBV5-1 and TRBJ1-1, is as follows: KAGVTQTPRYLIKTRGQQVTLSCSPISGHRSVSWYQQTPGQGLQFLFEYFSETQRNKGNFPGRFSGRQFSNSRSEMNVSTLELGDSALYLCASTPPGDRAIKEAFFGQGTRLTVV.

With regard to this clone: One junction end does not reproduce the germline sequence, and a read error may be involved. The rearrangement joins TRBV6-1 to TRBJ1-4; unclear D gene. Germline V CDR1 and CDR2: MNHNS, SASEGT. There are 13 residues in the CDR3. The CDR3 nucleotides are TGTGCAAGCAAGGAGGGAACTAATGAAAAACTGTTTTTT. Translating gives CASKEGTNEKLFF.

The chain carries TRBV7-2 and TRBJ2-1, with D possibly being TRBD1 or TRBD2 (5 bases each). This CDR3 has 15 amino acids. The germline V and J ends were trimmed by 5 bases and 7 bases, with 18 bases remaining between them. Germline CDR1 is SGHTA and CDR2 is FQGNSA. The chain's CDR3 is CASSRYGTVGNEQFF. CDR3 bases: TGTGCCAGCAGCCGTTACGGGACGGTGGGGAATGAGCAGTTCTTC. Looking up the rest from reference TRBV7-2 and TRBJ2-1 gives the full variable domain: GAGVSQSPSNKVTEKGKDVELRCDPISGHTALYWYRQSLGQGLEFLIYFQGNSAPDKSGLPSDRFSAERTGGSVSTLTIQRTQQEDSAVYLCASSRYGTVGNEQFFGPGTRLTVL.

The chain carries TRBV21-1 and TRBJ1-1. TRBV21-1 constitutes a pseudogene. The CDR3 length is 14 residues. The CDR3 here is CASSKGKMNTEAFF. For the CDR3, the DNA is TGTGCCAGCAGCAAAGGGAAGATGAACACTGAAGCTTTCTTT.

Here the CDR3 reads CASSQEVARPDEQYF. As DNA, the CDR3 is TGCGCCAGCAGCCAAGAGGTAGCGCGTCCAGACGAGCAGTACTTC. This chain joins TRBV4-1 and TRBJ2-7; tentatively, D is TRBD2 (5 bases). This CDR3 has 15 residues. Trimming pared 0 bases from V and 5 bases from J, leaving 14 bases between. Germline V gene sequence: CDR1 MGHRA, CDR2 YSYEKL.

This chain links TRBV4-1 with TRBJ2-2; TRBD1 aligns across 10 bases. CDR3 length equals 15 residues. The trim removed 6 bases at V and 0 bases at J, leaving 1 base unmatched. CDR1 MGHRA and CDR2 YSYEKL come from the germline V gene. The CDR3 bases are TGCGCCAGCAGGGGGACAGGGGCGAACACCGGGGAGCTGTTTTTT. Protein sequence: CASRGTGANTGELFF.

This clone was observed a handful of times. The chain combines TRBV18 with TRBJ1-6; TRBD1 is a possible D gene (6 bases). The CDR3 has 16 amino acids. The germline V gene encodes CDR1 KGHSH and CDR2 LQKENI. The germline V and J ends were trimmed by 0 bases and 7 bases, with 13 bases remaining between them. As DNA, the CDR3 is TGTGCCAGCTCACCACCAGGCACAGGGAGCAATTCACCCCTCCACTTT. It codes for CASSPPGTGSNSPLHF.

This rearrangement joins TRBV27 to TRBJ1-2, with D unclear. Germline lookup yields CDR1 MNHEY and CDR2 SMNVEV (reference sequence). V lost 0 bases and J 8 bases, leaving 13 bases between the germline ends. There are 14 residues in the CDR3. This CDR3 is CASSLSTGMQGYTF. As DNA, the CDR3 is TGTGCCAGCAGTTTATCGACGGGAATGCAGGGCTACACCTTC.

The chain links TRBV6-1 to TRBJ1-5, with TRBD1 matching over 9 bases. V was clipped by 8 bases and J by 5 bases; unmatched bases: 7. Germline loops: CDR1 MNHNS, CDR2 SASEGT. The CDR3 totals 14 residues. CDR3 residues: CASRPGQGDQPQHF. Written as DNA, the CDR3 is TGTGCCAGCCGCCCGGGACAGGGCGATCAGCCCCAGCATTTT.

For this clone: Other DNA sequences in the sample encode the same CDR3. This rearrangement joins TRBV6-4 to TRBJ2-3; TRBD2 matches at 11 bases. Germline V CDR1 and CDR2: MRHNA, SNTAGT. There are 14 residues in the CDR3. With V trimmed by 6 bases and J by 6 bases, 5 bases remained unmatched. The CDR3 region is CASSPSGGRDTQYF. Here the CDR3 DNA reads TGTGCCAGCAGCCCTAGCGGGGGGCGGGATACGCAGTATTTT.

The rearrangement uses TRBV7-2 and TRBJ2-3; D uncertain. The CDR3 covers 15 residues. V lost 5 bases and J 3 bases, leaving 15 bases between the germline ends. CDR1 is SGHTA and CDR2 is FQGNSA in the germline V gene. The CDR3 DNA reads TGTGCCAGCAGCCTCTATGGGGTTTGGACAGATACGCAGTATTTT. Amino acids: CASSLYGVWTDTQYF.

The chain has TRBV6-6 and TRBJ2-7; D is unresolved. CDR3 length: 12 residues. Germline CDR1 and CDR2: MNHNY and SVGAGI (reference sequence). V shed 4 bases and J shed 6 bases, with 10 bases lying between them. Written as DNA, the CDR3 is TGTGCCAGCAGTTCATCCAGCCCCGAGCAGTACTTC. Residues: CASSSSSPEQYF.

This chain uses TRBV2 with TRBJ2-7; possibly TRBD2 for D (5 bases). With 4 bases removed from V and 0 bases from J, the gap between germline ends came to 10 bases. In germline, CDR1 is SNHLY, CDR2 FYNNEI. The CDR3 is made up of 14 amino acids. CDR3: CASSGFSVSYEQYF. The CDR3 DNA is TGTGCCAGCAGTGGCTTTAGCGTCTCCTACGAGCAGTACTTC. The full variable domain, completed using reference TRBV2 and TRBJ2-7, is EPEVTQTPSHQVTQMGQEVILRCVPISNHLYFYWYRQILGQKVEFLVSFYNNEISEKSEIFDDQFSVERPDGSNFTLKIRSTKLEDSAMYFCASSGFSVSYEQYFGPGTRLTVT.

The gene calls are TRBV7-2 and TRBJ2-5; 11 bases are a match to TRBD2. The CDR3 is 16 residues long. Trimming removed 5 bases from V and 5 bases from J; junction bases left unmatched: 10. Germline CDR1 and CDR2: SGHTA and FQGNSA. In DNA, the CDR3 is TGTGCCAGCAGCCAATCGGTTAGCGGGAGGGAGGAGACCCAGTACTTC. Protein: CASSQSVSGREETQYF.

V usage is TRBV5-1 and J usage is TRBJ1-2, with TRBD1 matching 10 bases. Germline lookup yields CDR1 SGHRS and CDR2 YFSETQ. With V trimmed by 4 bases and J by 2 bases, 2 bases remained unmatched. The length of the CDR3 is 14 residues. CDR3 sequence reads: CASSPGQGNYGYTF. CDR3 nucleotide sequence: TGCGCCAGCAGCCCGGGACAGGGGAACTATGGCTACACCTTC.

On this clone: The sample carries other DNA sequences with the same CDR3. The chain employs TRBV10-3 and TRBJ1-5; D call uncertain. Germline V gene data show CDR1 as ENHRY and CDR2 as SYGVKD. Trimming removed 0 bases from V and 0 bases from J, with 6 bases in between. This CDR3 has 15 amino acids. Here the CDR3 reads CAISESVSSNQPQHF. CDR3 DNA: TGTGCCATCAGTGAGTCGGTGTCTAGCAATCAGCCCCAGCATTTT.

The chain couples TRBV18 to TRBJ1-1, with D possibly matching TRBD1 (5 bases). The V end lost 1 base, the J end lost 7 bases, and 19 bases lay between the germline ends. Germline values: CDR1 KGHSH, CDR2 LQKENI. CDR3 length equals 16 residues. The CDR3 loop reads CASSPQSQGWSNEAFF. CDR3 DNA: TGTGCCAGCTCACCACAGTCCCAGGGATGGTCCAATGAAGCTTTCTTT.

The CDR3 here is CASSPPQGSNTEAFF. The CDR3 coding sequence is TGTGCCAGCTCACCACCACAGGGGTCGAACACTGAAGCTTTCTTT. The gene calls are TRBV18 and TRBJ1-1, with TRBD1 matching 7 bases. The J segment lost 1 base and the V segment lost 0 bases, leaving 2 bases of the junction unmatched. This CDR3 contains 15 residues. Germline lookup yields CDR1 KGHSH and CDR2 LQKENI.

For the CDR3, the DNA is TGCGCCAGCAGCCTGAGCGCCTCCTACGAGCAGTACTTC. It specifies CASSLSASYEQYF. V gene TRBV5-1 combines with J gene TRBJ2-7; no clear D gene. CDR3 size: 13 residues. V gave up 4 bases and J gave up 0 bases, with 8 bases separating them. CDR1 SGHRS and CDR2 YFSETQ come from the germline V gene.

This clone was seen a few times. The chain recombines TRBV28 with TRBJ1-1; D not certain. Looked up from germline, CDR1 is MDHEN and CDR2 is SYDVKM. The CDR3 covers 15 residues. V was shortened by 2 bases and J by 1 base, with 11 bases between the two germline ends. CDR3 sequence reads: CASSLSAGPNTEAFF. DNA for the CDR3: TGTGCCAGCAGTTTAAGTGCAGGACCGAACACTGAAGCTTTCTTT.

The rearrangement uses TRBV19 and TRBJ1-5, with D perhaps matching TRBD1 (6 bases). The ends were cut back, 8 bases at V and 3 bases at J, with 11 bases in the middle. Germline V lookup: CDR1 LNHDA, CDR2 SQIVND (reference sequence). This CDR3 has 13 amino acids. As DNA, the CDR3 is TGTGCCAGTGGTGGACAGTTCAATCAGCCCCAGCATTTT. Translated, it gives CASGGQFNQPQHF.

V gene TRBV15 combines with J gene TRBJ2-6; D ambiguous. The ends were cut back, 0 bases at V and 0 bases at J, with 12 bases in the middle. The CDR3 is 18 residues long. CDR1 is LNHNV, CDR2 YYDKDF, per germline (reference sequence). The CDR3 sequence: CATSRDKTWGSGANVLTF. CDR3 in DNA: TGTGCCACCAGCAGAGATAAGACTTGGGGCTCTGGGGCCAACGTCCTGACTTTC.